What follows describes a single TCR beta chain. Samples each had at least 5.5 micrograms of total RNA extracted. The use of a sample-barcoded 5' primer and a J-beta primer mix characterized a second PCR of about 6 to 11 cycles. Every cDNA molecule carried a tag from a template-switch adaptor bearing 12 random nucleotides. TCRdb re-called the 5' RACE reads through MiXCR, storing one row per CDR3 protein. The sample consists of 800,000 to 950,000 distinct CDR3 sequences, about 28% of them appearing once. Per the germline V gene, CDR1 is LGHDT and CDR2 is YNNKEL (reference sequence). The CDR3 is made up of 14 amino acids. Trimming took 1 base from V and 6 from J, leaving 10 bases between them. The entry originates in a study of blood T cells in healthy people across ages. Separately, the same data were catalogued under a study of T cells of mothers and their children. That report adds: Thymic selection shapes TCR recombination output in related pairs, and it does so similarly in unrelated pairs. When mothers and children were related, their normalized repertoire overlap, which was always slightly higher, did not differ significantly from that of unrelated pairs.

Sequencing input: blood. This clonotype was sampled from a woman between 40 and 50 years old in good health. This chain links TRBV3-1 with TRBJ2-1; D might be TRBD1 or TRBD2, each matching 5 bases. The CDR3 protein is CASSQGVGGNEQFF. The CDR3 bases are TGTGCCAGCAGCCAAGGGGTTGGGGGCAATGAGCAGTTCTTC.